One and the same sample provided the 29 T cell receptor beta chains below, sequenced in a study of blood T cell repertoires in COVID-19. Repertoires were generated with immunoSEQ multiplex PCR, while TCRdb's copy carries only in-frame clones and drops some. The sample includes some 270,000 clones, around 82% of them seen just once. The sample taken for sequencing was PBMCs or T cells enriched from blood (not recorded which). These receptors all come from a man in his forties or fifties who had recovered from COVID-19.

A remark on this clone: This specimen includes other DNA sequences encoding the same CDR3. The genes are TRBV27 and TRBJ2-7, with a weak D call TRBD2 (6 bases). Germline V CDR1 and CDR2: MNHEY, SMNVEV (reference sequence). Trimming pared 3 bases from V and 0 bases from J, leaving 9 bases between. CDR3 size: 14 residues. The CDR3 reads CASSFRGSSYEQYF. The CDR3 region has the DNA TGTGCCAGCAGTTTTCGGGGGAGCTCCTACGAGCAGTACTTC.

The chain has TRBV21-1 and TRBJ2-7; TRBD1 is taken as the D call from the table, unchecked against the DNA. TRBV21-1 is tagged as a pseudogene. CDR3 length: 14 amino acids. CDR3 region: CASTTSGQRVEQYF. The CDR3 coding sequence is TGTGCCAGCACCACATCGGGACAGAGAGTTGAGCAGTACTTC.

The chain has TRBV4-1 and TRBJ1-2; D call uncertain. CDR3 length equals 14 residues. In germline, CDR1 is MGHRA, CDR2 YSYEKL. The V end was cut by 0 bases, the J end by 4 bases, with 9 bases between. CDR3 DNA: TGCGCCAGCAGCCAAGACAGATACGCCTATGGCTACACCTTC. Its protein is CASSQDRYAYGYTF.

Here the CDR3 reads CASSEASSVDEQFF. In DNA, the CDR3 is TGTGCCAGCAGTGAAGCTAGTTCGGTCGATGAGCAGTTCTTC. The chain combines TRBV2 with TRBJ2-1; D is undetermined. The CDR3 covers 14 residues. CDR1 and CDR2 from the germline V gene are SNHLY and FYNNEI. The germline V and J ends were trimmed by 0 bases and 8 bases, with 11 bases remaining between them.

This chain uses TRBV5-4 with TRBJ2-1; 8 nucleotides align to TRBD2. The CDR3 covers 15 residues. Germline assignment: CDR1 SGHNT and CDR2 YYREEE (reference sequence). V trimming: 4 bases; J trimming: 10 bases; junction bases outside the gene matches: 13. This CDR3 is CASSPGGDQTEEQFF. The DNA for the CDR3 is TGTGCCAGCAGCCCGGGGGGGGACCAAACGGAGGAGCAGTTCTTC.

The chain employs TRBV10-3 and TRBJ2-1; 7 bases line up with TRBD2. V was clipped by 4 bases and J by 4 bases; unmatched bases: 4. Germline V gene lookup returns CDR1 ENHRY and CDR2 SYGVKD. The CDR3 sequence is 14 residues long. The CDR3 DNA reads TGTGCCATCAGTGCGGGAGGTGGGTACAATGAGCAGTTCTTC. Translated: CAISAGGGYNEQFF.

This chain joins TRBV5-1 and TRBJ2-7; 9 bases match TRBD1. The germline CDR1 and CDR2 sequences are SGHRS and YFSETQ. V lost 1 base, J lost 3 bases, and 5 bases stayed unmatched. This CDR3 comprises 15 residues. CDR3 residues: CASSLMGTGFYEQYF. CDR3 in DNA: TGCGCCAGCAGCTTGATGGGGACAGGGTTCTACGAGCAGTACTTC.

This clone was seen just once. This chain uses TRBV19 with TRBJ1-1; possibly TRBD1 for D (6 bases). Germline V gene sequence: CDR1 LNHDA, CDR2 SQIVND (reference sequence). CDR3 length: 15 amino acids. Trimming pared 4 bases from V and 0 bases from J, leaving 12 bases between. The CDR3 bases are TGTGCCAGTAGTAAACGTGGGGGCATGAACACTGAAGCTTTCTTT. The encoded protein is CASSKRGGMNTEAFF.

V usage is TRBV12-5 and J usage is TRBJ1-5, with TRBD1 as a possible D gene (6 bases). V was trimmed by 4 bases and J by 2 bases, leaving 15 bases between them. The CDR3 is 16 amino acids. Germline CDR1 reads LGHNT; CDR2 reads FRNRAP. The DNA for the CDR3 is TGTGCTAGTGGTTCGGGTATGGGGGCCGGCAATCAGCCCCAGCATTTT. This encodes CASGSGMGAGNQPQHF.

The chain has TRBV7-8 and TRBJ1-6; D gene ambiguous. V lost 7 bases and J 7 bases, leaving 17 bases between the germline ends. The CDR3 consists of 15 residues. From germline, CDR1 is SGHVS and CDR2 FQNEAQ. CDR3 DNA sequence: TGTGCCAGCACCCTCGCGATTGAGGGAAATTCACCCCTCCACTTT. Encoded protein: CASTLAIEGNSPLHF.

This clone came up a few times. V is TRBV3-1 (or the pseudogene TRBV3-2) and J is TRBJ2-7; possibly TRBD2 for D (6 bases). The length of the CDR3 is 16 residues. The V gene's germline CDR1 is LGHDT and CDR2 YNNKEL (reference sequence). Trimming pared 1 base from V and 3 bases from J, leaving 16 bases between. This CDR3 reads CASSQAGTGESYEQYF. The CDR3, as DNA: TGTGCCAGCAGCCAAGCTGGTACGGGGGAAAGCTACGAGCAGTACTTC.

The table lists this clone with a few counts. The chain recombines TRBV19 with TRBJ1-1; D remains unclear. V lost 5 bases, J lost 4 bases, and 14 bases lay in between. Germline lookup yields CDR1 LNHDA and CDR2 SQIVND (reference sequence). The CDR3 runs to 14 residues. CDR3 region: CASSFREAGTEAFF. CDR3 DNA sequence: TGTGCCAGTAGTTTTCGAGAGGCGGGCACTGAAGCTTTCTTT.

A remark on this clone: Other DNA sequences in the sample encode the same CDR3. This rearrangement joins TRBV19 to TRBJ1-1, with a tentative D call TRBD1 (6 bases). The V end lost 4 bases, the J end lost 1 base, and 10 bases lay between the germline ends. The CDR3 has 14 amino acids. CDR1 LNHDA and CDR2 SQIVND come from the germline V gene (reference sequence). Here the CDR3 DNA reads TGTGCCAGTAGTACGGGCAGGGGGAACACTGAAGCTTTCTTT. Its translation is CASSTGRGNTEAFF.

This clone was seen at least ten times. The same CDR3 is also encoded by other DNA sequences in this sample. This sequence joins TRBV5-1 and TRBJ1-5; 10 bases line up with TRBD1. J was trimmed by 1 base and V by 4 bases; bases with no gene match: 2. This CDR3 region has 15 residues. The germline V gene has CDR1 SGHRS and CDR2 YFSETQ. This chain's CDR3 is CASSGTGESNQPQHF. DNA of the CDR3: TGCGCCAGCAGCGGGACAGGGGAGAGCAATCAGCCCCAGCATTTT.

The V call is TRBV7-9, the J call TRBJ1-6, with D unclear. CDR3 size: 14 residues. Germline V lookup: CDR1 SEHNR, CDR2 FQNEAQ (reference sequence). Trimming took off 1 base at V and 14 bases at J, with 15 bases between the two ends. For the CDR3, the DNA is TGTGCCAGCAGCTTAGACCTCGGTTTTTATGCCCTCCACTTT. Its protein product is CASSLDLGFYALHF.

This rearrangement joins TRBV9 to TRBJ1-4, with 11 bases fitting TRBD1. Germline CDR1 SGDLS, CDR2 YYNGEE. V shed 1 base and J 3 bases; nucleotides not matched to a gene: 5. This CDR3 has 17 amino acids. CDR3 nucleotides: TGTGCCAGCAGCGTAACGGACAGGGGGCGTCCTAATGAAAAACTGTTTTTT. Encoded protein: CASSVTDRGRPNEKLFF.

This chain joins TRBV7-2 and TRBJ2-1, with TRBD2 matching 10 bases. This CDR3 has 15 amino acids. The germline gives CDR1 SGHTA, CDR2 FQGNSA. V dropped 5 bases and J dropped 4; count of bases not matched to a gene: 5. The CDR3 protein is CASSPPGLAYNEQFF. Written as DNA, the CDR3 is TGTGCCAGCAGCCCACCGGGACTAGCGTACAATGAGCAGTTCTTC.

The V and J genes are TRBV9 and TRBJ2-7; possible D gene TRBD1, 7 bases. The V end lost 4 bases, the J end lost 0 bases, and 14 bases lay between the germline ends. The germline gives CDR1 SGDLS, CDR2 YYNGEE. The CDR3 consists of 15 residues. CDR3 protein: CASSPGGRRSYEQYF. The CDR3 DNA follows: TGTGCCAGCAGCCCAGGGGGGCGCCGCTCCTACGAGCAGTACTTC. The variable domain in full, completed from reference TRBV9 and TRBJ2-7, reads DSGVTQTPKHLITATGQRVTLRCSPRSGDLSVYWYQQSLDQGLQFLIQYYNGEERAKGNILERFSAQQFPDLHSELNLSSLELGDSALYFCASSPGGRRSYEQYFGPGTRLTVT.

The chain's CDR3 is CASSLAAVETEAFF. The CDR3 DNA reads TGTGCCAGCAGCTTAGCTGCAGTGGAGACTGAAGCTTTCTTT. The V call is TRBV7-9, the J call TRBJ1-1; no firm D call. This CDR3 comprises 14 residues. Germline V gives CDR1 SEHNR, CDR2 FQNEAQ (reference sequence). Deletions cut 0 bases from V and 5 bases from J, with 10 bases between.

The chain is built from TRBV5-5 and TRBJ1-4; D unresolved. Germline V gives CDR1 SGHKS, CDR2 YYEKEE (reference sequence). Deletions cut 4 bases from V and 0 bases from J, with 10 bases between. CDR3 length: 15 amino acids. For the CDR3, the DNA is TGTGCCAGCAGCCGAGAGGGTGCAACTAATGAAAAACTGTTTTTT. This encodes CASSREGATNEKLFF.

The chain recombines TRBV4-1 with TRBJ2-2; tentative D call: TRBD2 (6 bases). CDR3 size: 17 residues. Looked up from germline, CDR1 is MGHRA and CDR2 is YSYEKL. The V end lost 2 bases, the J end lost 7 bases, and 20 bases lay between the germline ends. CDR3 in amino acids: CASSQQPGTPRGGELFF. CDR3 coding DNA: TGCGCCAGCAGCCAACAACCCGGGACTCCAAGGGGCGGGGAGCTGTTTTTT.

The V call is TRBV9, the J call TRBJ2-2; 8 positions agree with TRBD2. The CDR3 has 14 residues. Trimming at V came to 4 bases and at J to 6 bases, leaving 5 bases not matched to a gene. Germline V CDR1 and CDR2: SGDLS, YYNGEE. CDR3 loop: CASSIGGAAGELFF. The CDR3 DNA sequence: TGTGCCAGCAGCATCGGGGGGGCCGCCGGGGAGCTGTTTTTT.

This rearrangement joins TRBV28 to TRBJ1-5; D possibly corresponds to TRBD1 (6 bases). Germline V gene data show CDR1 as MDHEN and CDR2 as SYDVKM. The V end lost 11 bases, the J end lost 7 bases, and 21 bases lay between the germline ends. The CDR3 is made up of 14 amino acids. CDR3 bases: TGTGCCGCCCTAGGGGGAAGTCTCCAACAGCCCCAGCATTTT. Residues: CAALGGSLQQPQHF.

The rearrangement uses TRBV28 and TRBJ1-4, with D maybe TRBD1 (6 bases). Trimming took off 8 bases at V and 2 bases at J, with 21 bases between the two ends. This CDR3 region has 17 residues. Germline CDR1 MDHEN, CDR2 SYDVKM. The CDR3 spells CASRNRGGAVTNEKLFF. The CDR3 nucleotides are TGTGCCAGCCGTAACCGGGGGGGGGCTGTCACTAATGAAAAACTGTTTTTT.

The rearrangement uses TRBV15 and TRBJ2-2; D is perhaps TRBD2 (6 bases). The CDR3 sequence is 14 residues long. CDR1 LNHNV and CDR2 YYDKDF come from the germline V gene (reference sequence). Between the trimmed V and J ends, which lost 8 bases and 5 bases, there was a span of 15 bases. The CDR3 loop reads CATGTFHETGELFF. CDR3 sequence (DNA): TGTGCCACCGGGACTTTTCATGAAACCGGGGAGCTGTTTTTT. The complete variable domain, with remaining parts taken from reference TRBV15 and TRBJ2-2, reads DAMVIQNPRYQVTQFGKPVTLSCSQTLNHNVMYWYQQKSSQAPKLLFHYYDKDFNNEADTPDNFQSRRPNTSFCFLDIRSPGLGDTAMYLCATGTFHETGELFFGEGSRLTVL.

This clone was seen just once. The chain has TRBV24-1 and TRBJ1-6, with 7 bases lining up with TRBD1. Germline loops: CDR1 KGHDR, CDR2 SFDVKD. CDR3 length: 16 amino acids. Trimming cost V 2 bases and J 7 bases; bases outside gene matches: 7. CDR3 bases: TGTGCCACCAGTGATTGGGCAGGGGGTCGAAATTCACCCCTCCACTTT. Translating gives CATSDWAGGRNSPLHF.

The rearrangement joins TRBV10-3 to TRBJ1-6; no clear D gene. Looked up from germline, CDR1 is ENHRY and CDR2 is SYGVKD. V lost 4 bases and J lost 1, with 5 bases in between. The CDR3 is 14 residues long. Written as DNA, the CDR3 is TGTGCCATCAGTGGGGCATCCTATAATTCACCCCTCCACTTT. Its protein is CAISGASYNSPLHF.

The V gene is TRBV27, the J gene TRBJ1-2; D is unresolved. The V end was cut by 3 bases, the J end by 8 bases, with 16 bases between. CDR1 and CDR2 from the germline V gene are MNHEY and SMNVEV (reference sequence). CDR3 length: 14 amino acids. The CDR3 DNA reads as TGTGCCAGCAGTTTCGGCGCGGGGTCATGGGGCTACACCTTC. Translated, it gives CASSFGAGSWGYTF.

This clone was picked up one time. This chain connects TRBV18 to TRBJ2-2, with 10 bases that match TRBD2. CDR1 KGHSH and CDR2 LQKENI come from the germline V gene. The CDR3 extends over 16 amino acids. V trimming: 3 bases; J trimming: 5 bases; junction bases outside the gene matches: 6. The CDR3 sequence: CASSPMVAGGTGELFF. In DNA, the CDR3 is TGTGCCAGCTCACCTATGGTAGCGGGAGGAACCGGGGAGCTGTTTTTT.